A selection of T cell receptor beta chains follows, all from one sample in a study of blood T cell repertoires in COVID-19. Assay: immunoSEQ multiplex PCR; the TCRdb copy retains only in-frame clones and omits some. Counted here are approximately 130,000 clones, around 78% occurring once; the ten biggest clones make up less than 14%. The specimen sequenced was peripheral blood. Receptors originate from a human donor in a cohort sampled during active COVID-19. Each CDR3 is given with its conserved first and last residue. The D gene is left open where the match is weak. Rows may omit the clone size; those that give it use once, few, many or a size class.

abundance	d_gene	j_gene	v_gene	CDR3nt	CDR3aa
NA	NA	TRBJ2-7	TRBV10-2	TGCGCCAGCAGTGTAGTAGGAGTCTCCTACGAGCAGTACTTC	CASSVVGVSYEQYF
NA	NA	TRBJ2-5	TRBV9	TGTGCCAGCAGCCCCCGGGACTCCCGTTGGAGTCAAGAGACCCAGTACTTC	CASSPRDSRWSQETQYF
once	NA	TRBJ2-5	TRBV29-1	TGCAGCGTTGCACAGGGATCCCAAGAGACCCAGTACTTC	CSVAQGSQETQYF
NA	NA	TRBJ2-4	TRBV19	TGTGCCAGTAGTATAGATCCTGTTGGGGGGAACGCCAAAAACATTCAGTACTTC	CASSIDPVGGNAKNIQYF
NA	TRBD1	TRBJ1-5	TRBV19	TGTGCCAGTAGGGCGGGACAGGGGAATCAGCCCCAGCATTTT	CASRAGQGNQPQHF
few	TRBD1	TRBJ2-5	TRBV30	TGTGCCTGGAGTGGGGACAGCCGTCAAGAGACCCAGTACTTC	CAWSGDSRQETQYF
NA	TRBD2	TRBJ2-1	TRBV30	TGTGCCTGGAGTCTAGCGGGGGGTAGCTCCTACAATGAGCAGTTCTTC	CAWSLAGGSSYNEQFF
NA	NA	TRBJ2-5	TRBV9	TGTGCCAGCAGCGTAGGTGGAGGACAAGAGACCCAGTACTTC	CASSVGGGQETQYF
NA	NA	TRBJ2-7	TRBV5-1	TGCGCCAGCAGCTTGGAGGGGCATCCTACCTACGAGCAGTACTTC	CASSLEGHPTYEQYF
NA	TRBD1	TRBJ1-1	TRBV27	TGTGCCAGCAATCTTAGGGGGACAGGGGGCTTGAACACTGAAGCTTTCTTT	CASNLRGTGGLNTEAFF
NA	NA	TRBJ1-4	TRBV9	TGTGCCAGCAGCGTAGGGACAGTCGGCCTTAATGAAAAACTGTTTTTT	CASSVGTVGLNEKLFF
few	NA	TRBJ1-1	TRBV5-1	TGCGCCAGCAGCTTGGGAGGGGGTCGGGCTGAAGCTTTCTTT	CASSLGGGRAEAFF
NA	TRBD2	TRBJ2-7	TRBV7-9	TGTGCCAGCAGCTCTCGGGGACTAGCCTACGAGCAGTACTTC	CASSSRGLAYEQYF
few	NA	TRBJ1-3	TRBV3-1/TRBV3-2	TGTGCCAGCAGGCCCAGACAGGGAAACACCATATATTTT	CASRPRQGNTIYF
NA	NA	TRBJ2-3	TRBV6-6	TGTGCCAGCAGTCGAGTAGCTACTGGAGCGGCAGATACGCAGTATTTT	CASSRVATGAADTQYF
NA	NA	TRBJ1-2	TRBV9	TGTGCCAGCAGCGAGGGGATAGATGGCTACACCTTC	CASSEGIDGYTF
NA	TRBD2	TRBJ2-1	TRBV27	TGTGCCAGCAGCCGAAGGGGGACTAGCGGCAATGAGCAGTTCTTC	CASSRRGTSGNEQFF
few	NA	TRBJ2-3	TRBV28	TGTGCCACCCGACTGCAAAGCACAGATACGCAGTATTTT	CATRLQSTDTQYF
NA	NA	TRBJ1-6	TRBV7-9	TGTGCCAGCGGACAAGAGGTGGGGTCGGGTTCACCCCTCCACTTT	CASGQEVGSGSPLHF
NA	TRBD1	TRBJ1-6	TRBV20-1	TGCAGTGCTAGTGACAGGGGGATGGTGTCACCCCTCCACTTT	CSASDRGMVSPLHF
once	NA	TRBJ1-5	TRBV15	TGTGCCACCAGCAGAGATTTAAGGCAGGGGAGCAATCAGCCCCAGCATTTT	CATSRDLRQGSNQPQHF
NA	TRBD2	TRBJ2-1	TRBV5-1	TGCGCCAGCAGCTTGGTAGCGGGGGGTTACAATGAGCAGTTCTTC	CASSLVAGGYNEQFF
NA	TRBD1	TRBJ1-3	TRBV3-1/TRBV3-2	TGTGCCAGCAGCCAAGTACAGGGGGATGGGAACACCATATATTTT	CASSQVQGDGNTIYF
NA	NA	TRBJ1-4	TRBV10-1	TGCGCCAGCAGTGAAGGCAGGGCCCGGCCTGAAGAAAAACTGTTTTTT	CASSEGRARPEEKLFF
NA	NA	TRBJ1-4	TRBV6-1	TGTGCCAGCAGTGAGTTAGCGGGCGCCTCTAATGAAAAACTGTTTTTT	CASSELAGASNEKLFF
NA	NA	TRBJ1-1	TRBV9	TGTGCCAGCAGCGTAGTTTCAGGAGGGGCAGGGTTGAACACTGAAGCTTTCTTT	CASSVVSGGAGLNTEAFF
NA	TRBD2	TRBJ2-1	TRBV6-4	TGTGCCAGCAGTGCTACTAGCGGGGGGAACCCCATTGAGCAGTTCTTC	CASSATSGGNPIEQFF
once	TRBD1	TRBJ1-1	TRBV5-6	TGTGCCAGCAGCTTGGACAGGGGACTGAACACTGAAGCTTTCTTT	CASSLDRGLNTEAFF
once	NA	TRBJ2-1	TRBV27	TGTGCCAGCAGTAGCGACGGCCAGGGGATGAGCGATGAGCAGTTCTTC	CASSSDGQGMSDEQFF
NA	TRBD1	TRBJ2-1	TRBV15	TGTGCCACCAGCAGAGAGGCGACAGGGTTCGATGAGCAGTTCTTC	CATSREATGFDEQFF
NA	TRBD2	TRBJ2-7	TRBV5-1	TGCGCCAGCAGCTTACTAGCGGGGAGCTCCTACGAGCAGTACTTC	CASSLLAGSSYEQYF
NA	TRBD2	TRBJ2-3	TRBV27	TGTGCCAGCACCCTGGGGAGAGCGGGGGGAACAGATACGCAGTATTTT	CASTLGRAGGTDTQYF
once	NA	TRBJ1-4	TRBV7-9	TGTGCCAGCAGCTTAGCGGCCCAGGGTAATGAAAAACTGTTTTTT	CASSLAAQGNEKLFF
many	NA	TRBJ1-1	TRBV5-4	TGTGCCAGCAGCTTGGGGTCGGCCTCGGGCACTGAAGCTTTCTTT	CASSLGSASGTEAFF
NA	NA	TRBJ1-4	TRBV29-1	TGCAGCGTTGAAGAGAGAGGTGCTGAAAAACTGTTTTTT	CSVEERGAEKLFF
few	TRBD1	TRBJ2-2	TRBV4-1	TGCGCCAGCAGCCTTAGAGGACAGGGCGGAAACACCGGGGAGCTGTTTTTT	CASSLRGQGGNTGELFF
NA	NA	TRBJ1-6	TRBV18	TGTGCCAGCTCACCAGGGCCGGTCCAGAATTCACCCCTCCACTTT	CASSPGPVQNSPLHF
NA	NA	TRBJ2-5	TRBV2	TGTGCCAGCAGTGACGCCTTAGCGGAAGAGACCCAGTACTTC	CASSDALAEETQYF
NA	TRBD2	TRBJ2-3	TRBV6-5	TGTGCCAGCAGGCGGGAAGCGGGGGGCACAGATACGCAGTATTTT	CASRREAGGTDTQYF
NA	NA	TRBJ1-5	TRBV6-5	TGTGCCAGCAGACGGGGGAACGGGGGACATCAGCCCCAGCATTTT	CASRRGNGGHQPQHF
NA	NA	TRBJ2-1	TRBV5-1	TGCGCCAGCAGCTTCAGACTAGGCTACAATGAGCAGTTCTTC	CASSFRLGYNEQFF
NA	NA	TRBJ1-1	TRBV4-1	TGCGCCAGCAGCCAAGTTACCGGGGGAACTGAAGCTTTCTTT	CASSQVTGGTEAFF
NA	NA	TRBJ2-3	TRBV20-1	TGCAGTGCTAGTGGCAGAAGCACAGATACGCAGTATTTT	CSASGRSTDTQYF
NA	NA	TRBJ1-3	TRBV6-5	TGTGCCAGCACATGGGACACACGGGGAAACACCATATATTTT	CASTWDTRGNTIYF
NA	NA	TRBJ1-6	TRBV19	TGTGCCAGTCAGATTCAGGGAGGGGACTCACCCCTCCACTTT	CASQIQGGDSPLHF
NA	TRBD1	TRBJ1-2	TRBV4-1	TGCGCCAGCAGCCAAGGGACAGGGGAAGGCTACACCTTC	CASSQGTGEGYTF
NA	TRBD1	TRBJ2-1	TRBV6-1	TGTGCCAGCAGTGACACAGGGGGCAAGATATATGAGCAGTTCTTC	CASSDTGGKIYEQFF
NA	TRBD1	TRBJ2-2	TRBV5-6	TGTGCCAGCAGCTTGGCCGGTGGGACAGCGAACACCGGGGAGCTGTTTTTT	CASSLAGGTANTGELFF
NA	NA	TRBJ2-2	TRBV24-1	TGTGCCACCAGGGACTTTTTAGAAGGGGAGCTGTTTTTT	CATRDFLEGELFF
NA	NA	TRBJ2-5	TRBV27	TGTGCCAGCAGCGGACCGGGGGAGACCCAGTACTTC	CASSGPGETQYF
NA	TRBD1	TRBJ2-7	TRBV7-9	TGTGCCAGCAGCCAGACAGGAGTAGACAGGGTGCAGTACTTC	CASSQTGVDRVQYF
NA	TRBD1	TRBJ2-7	TRBV18	TGTGCCAGCTCACCACCGGGATGGGACAGTGGATCCTACGAGCAGTACTTC	CASSPPGWDSGSYEQYF
NA	TRBD2	TRBJ2-2	TRBV9	TGTGCCAGCAGCCCACTAGCGGGGCGGAACACCGGGGAGCTGTTTTTT	CASSPLAGRNTGELFF
NA	NA	TRBJ1-1	TRBV7-9	TGTGCCAGCAGCCTCTTGACCCTGGAGGCTTTCTTT	CASSLLTLEAFF
once	TRBD1	TRBJ2-3	TRBV27	TGTGCCAGCAGTTACTGGGACAGGCTAGGGTCAGATACGCAGTATTTT	CASSYWDRLGSDTQYF
NA	TRBD1	TRBJ1-3	TRBV30	TGTGCCTTTCATCAGGGGGCTGGAAACACCATATATTTT	CAFHQGAGNTIYF